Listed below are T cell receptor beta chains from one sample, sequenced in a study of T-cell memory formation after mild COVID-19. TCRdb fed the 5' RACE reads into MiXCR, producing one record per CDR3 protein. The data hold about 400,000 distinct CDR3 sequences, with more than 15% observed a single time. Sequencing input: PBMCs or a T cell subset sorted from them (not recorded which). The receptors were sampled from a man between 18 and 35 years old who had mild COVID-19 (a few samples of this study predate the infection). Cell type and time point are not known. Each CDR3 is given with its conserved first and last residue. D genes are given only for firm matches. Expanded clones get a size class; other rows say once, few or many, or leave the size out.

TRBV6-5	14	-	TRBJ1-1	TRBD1	TGTGCCAGCAGACGCGGGACAGTGAGCACTGAAGCTTTCTTT	CASRRGTVSTEAFF
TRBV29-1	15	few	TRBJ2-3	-	TGCAGCGTTGAAAGGGTTAGCGAAACGGGCGATACGCAGTATTTT	CSVERVSETGDTQYF
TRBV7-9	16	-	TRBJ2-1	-	TGTGCCAGCAGCCCCTCTGGAGCAGGGAGCTACAATGAGCAGTTCTTC	CASSPSGAGSYNEQFF
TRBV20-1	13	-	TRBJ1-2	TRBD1	TGCAGTGCTAACAGGGGGCTCGACTATGGCTACACCTTC	CSANRGLDYGYTF
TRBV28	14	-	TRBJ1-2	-	TGTGCCAGCAGTTTGACTACTAAGGAGGATGGCTACACCTTC	CASSLTTKEDGYTF
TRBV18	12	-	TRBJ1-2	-	TGTGCCAGCTCACCGGATACGGACAGCTACACCTTC	CASSPDTDSYTF
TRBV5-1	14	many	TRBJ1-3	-	TGCGCCAGCAGCTTAAGGACGGGGGGAAACACCATATATTTT	CASSLRTGGNTIYF
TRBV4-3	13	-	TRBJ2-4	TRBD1	TGCGCCAGCAGCCGGGACAGGGAAAACATTCAGTACTTC	CASSRDRENIQYF
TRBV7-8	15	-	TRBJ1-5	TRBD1	TGTGCCAGCAGCCTGACAGGGGGCAGGAATCAGCCCCAGCATTTT	CASSLTGGRNQPQHF
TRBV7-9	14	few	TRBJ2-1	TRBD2	TGTGCCAGCAGATCTAGCGGTTGGACCAATGAGCAGTTCTTC	CASRSSGWTNEQFF
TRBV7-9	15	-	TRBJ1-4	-	TGTGCCAGCAGTCCTCTTGCAGAGGGAAATGAAAAACTGTTTTTT	CASSPLAEGNEKLFF
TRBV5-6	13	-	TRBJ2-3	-	TGTGCCAGCAGCCCCCGGGATACAGGGAGGGAGTATTTT	CASSPRDTGREYF
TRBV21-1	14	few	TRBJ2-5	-	TGTGCCAGCAGCAAAGGGGCTCTGGCTGAGACCCAGTACTTC	CASSKGALAETQYF
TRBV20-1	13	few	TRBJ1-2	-	TGCAGTGCTAGAGCTACAGGGAGCTATGGCTACACCTTC	CSARATGSYGYTF
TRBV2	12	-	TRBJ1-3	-	TGTGCTACCAGCCAATCTGGAAACACCATATATTTT	CATSQSGNTIYF
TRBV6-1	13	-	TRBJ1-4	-	TGTGCCAGCAGCTTCACAGGGTCCGAAAAACTGTTTTTT	CASSFTGSEKLFF
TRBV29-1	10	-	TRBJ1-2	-	TGCAGCGTTGAAAGCCATGGCTACACCTTC	CSVESHGYTF
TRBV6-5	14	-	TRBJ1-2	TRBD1	TGTGCCAGCAACCAAGCAGGGGGCCGCTATGGCTACACCTTC	CASNQAGGRYGYTF
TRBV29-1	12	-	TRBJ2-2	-	TGCAGCGTTAGGGGGGGCACCGGGGAGCTGTTTTTT	CSVRGGTGELFF
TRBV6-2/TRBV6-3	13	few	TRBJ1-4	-	TGTGCCAGCAGCGGGGGGTTTAATGAAAAACTGTTTTTT	CASSGGFNEKLFF
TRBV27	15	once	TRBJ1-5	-	TGTGCCAGCAGTTTAGGGCGCGCGGGGGGGCAGCCCCAGCATTTT	CASSLGRAGGQPQHF
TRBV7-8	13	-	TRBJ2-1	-	TGTGCCAGCAGCTTAGTCGGGGCAGGTGAGCAGTTCTTC	CASSLVGAGEQFF
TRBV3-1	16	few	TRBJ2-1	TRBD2	TGTGCCAGCAGCCAAGACCCGGGACTAGCAGGAAATGAGCAGTTCTTC	CASSQDPGLAGNEQFF
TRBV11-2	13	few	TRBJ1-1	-	TGTGCCAGCAGCGTAACAGAGAACACTGAAGCTTTCTTT	CASSVTENTEAFF
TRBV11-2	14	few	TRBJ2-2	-	TGTGCCAGCAGCTTAAGCACACACACCGGGGAGCTGTTTTTT	CASSLSTHTGELFF
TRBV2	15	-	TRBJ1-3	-	TGTGCCAGCAGTGATACAGAGCTCTCTGGAAACACCATATATTTT	CASSDTELSGNTIYF
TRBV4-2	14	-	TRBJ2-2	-	TGTGCCAGCAGCCAAGATCGGAGGGGCGGGGAGCTGTTTTTT	CASSQDRRGGELFF
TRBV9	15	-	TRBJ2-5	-	TGTGCCAGCAGCGTAGCCCCCCGAGGGGGAGAGACCCAGTACTTC	CASSVAPRGGETQYF
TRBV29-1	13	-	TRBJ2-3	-	TGCAGCGTTTGGGAGAGGGCCACAGATACGCAGTATTTT	CSVWERATDTQYF
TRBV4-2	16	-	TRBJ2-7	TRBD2	TGTGCCAGCAGCCGTCTAGCGGGGCTGAGCTCCTACGAGCAGTACTTC	CASSRLAGLSSYEQYF
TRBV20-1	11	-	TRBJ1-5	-	TGCAGTGCTAGAGGGACGAAGCCCCAGCATTTT	CSARGTKPQHF
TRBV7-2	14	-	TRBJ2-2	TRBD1	TGTGCCAGTACCGGGACAGGAGTCACCGGGGAGCTGTTTTTT	CASTGTGVTGELFF
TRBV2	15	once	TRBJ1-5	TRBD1	TGTGCCAGCAGCATGGGACAGGGGGCTTCTCGGCCCCAGCATTTT	CASSMGQGASRPQHF
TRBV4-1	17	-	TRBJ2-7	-	TGCGCCAGCAGCCAAGAGGGGACAGCGGGGGTGTCCTACGAGCAGTACTTC	CASSQEGTAGVSYEQYF
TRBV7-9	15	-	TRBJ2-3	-	TGTGCCAGCAGCTTTCAGACAGGCCTCACAGATACGCAGTATTTT	CASSFQTGLTDTQYF
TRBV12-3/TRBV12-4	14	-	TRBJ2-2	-	TGTGCCAGCAGTTTCGCGGCTAGAGCCGGGGAGCTGTTTTTT	CASSFAARAGELFF
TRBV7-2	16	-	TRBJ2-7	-	TGTGCCAGCACCCCAGGGCGGGGCGGCCTCTCCTACGAGCAGTACTTC	CASTPGRGGLSYEQYF
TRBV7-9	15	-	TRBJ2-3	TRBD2	TGTGCCAGCAGCTCCACTAGCGGGAGGTCAGATACGCAGTATTTT	CASSSTSGRSDTQYF
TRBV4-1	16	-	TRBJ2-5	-	TGCGCCAGCAGCCAACTTGAATTTGGTCAGGGGGAGACCCAGTACTTC	CASSQLEFGQGETQYF
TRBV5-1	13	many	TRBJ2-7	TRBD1	TGCGCCAGCAGCTTGACAGGGGCCTACGAGCAGTACTTC	CASSLTGAYEQYF
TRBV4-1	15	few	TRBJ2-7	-	TGCGCCAGCAGCCCCCACTATCCTATCGTCTACGAGCAGTACTTC	CASSPHYPIVYEQYF
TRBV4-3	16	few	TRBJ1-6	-	TGCGCCAGCAGCCAAGAGACCGCGGCCGGCGGTTCACCCCTCCACTTT	CASSQETAAGGSPLHF
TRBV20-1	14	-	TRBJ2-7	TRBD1	TGCAGTGCTAGTACAGGACAGGGGGGAATTCGGCAGTACTTC	CSASTGQGGIRQYF
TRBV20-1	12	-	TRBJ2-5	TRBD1	TGCAGTGCCACGACAGGGGAAAAGACCCAGTACTTC	CSATTGEKTQYF
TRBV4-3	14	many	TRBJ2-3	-	TGCGCCAGCAGCCAAAGTCCGAGCACAGATACGCAGTATTTT	CASSQSPSTDTQYF
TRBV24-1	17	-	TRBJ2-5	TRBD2	TGTGCCACCAGTGATTTGAACAGCGGGGTATTCCAAGAGACCCAGTACTTC	CATSDLNSGVFQETQYF
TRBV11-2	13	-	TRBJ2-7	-	TGTGCCAGCAGCTTAACGCCGCCCGTCGAGCAGTACTTC	CASSLTPPVEQYF
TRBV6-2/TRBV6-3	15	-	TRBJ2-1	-	TGTGCCAGCAGTTCTCTGAGGAGCTCCTACAATGAGCAGTTCTTC	CASSSLRSSYNEQFF
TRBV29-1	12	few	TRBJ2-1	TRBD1	TGCAGCGGGACAGGGGGAGCGAAAGGTCAGTTCTTC	CSGTGGAKGQFF
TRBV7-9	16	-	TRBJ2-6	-	TGTGCCAGCAGCTCCACCGGAGTAACTGGGGCCAACGTCCTGACTTTC	CASSSTGVTGANVLTF
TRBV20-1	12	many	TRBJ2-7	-	TGCAGTGCTAGAGGAAGGGTCTACGAGCAGTACTTC	CSARGRVYEQYF
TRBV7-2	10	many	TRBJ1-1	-	TGTGCCAGCAGCTCCGACGGAGCTTTCTTT	CASSSDGAFF
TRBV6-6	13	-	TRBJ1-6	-	TGTGCCAGCAGTGGCCGGGCGAATTCACCCCTCCACTTT	CASSGRANSPLHF
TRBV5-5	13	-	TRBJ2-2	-	TGTGCCAGCAGCAAGGATGGGCTGGGGGAGCTGTTTTTT	CASSKDGLGELFF
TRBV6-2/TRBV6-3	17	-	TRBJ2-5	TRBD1	TGTGCCAGCAGTTACCCGACAGGGTTCCCGCAGCAAGAGACCCAGTACTTC	CASSYPTGFPQQETQYF
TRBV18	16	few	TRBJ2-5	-	TGTGCCAGCTCGCCCACGGACGGATCGATGGGGGAGACCCAGTACTTC	CASSPTDGSMGETQYF
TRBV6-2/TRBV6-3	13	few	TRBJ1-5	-	TGTGCCAGCAACACCCAGGGTACACAGCCCCAGCATTTT	CASNTQGTQPQHF
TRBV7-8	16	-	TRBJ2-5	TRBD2	TGTGCCAGCAGCCCGAGTCCCTCGCGGGGGGCGGAGACCCAGTACTTC	CASSPSPSRGAETQYF